This TCR beta chain was documented in a study of T cells after posttransplantation cyclophosphamide. Points from the study as a whole: Recipient CMV seropositivity and CMV reactivation strongly tracked TRB clonality. TRB overlap between skin or GI tissue T cells and blood was limited. Later blood repertoires were often dominated by clones from the donor CD8+ memory compartment.

This clone was recorded at least ten times. What it binds is unknown. Some clones are missing from TCRdb's copy, which holds only in-frame ones; the method was immunoSEQ multiplex PCR. The sample offers about 12,000 clones and no singletons, the top ten holding roughly 27%. There are 15 residues in the CDR3. J was trimmed by 7 bases and V by 5 bases; bases with no gene match: 7. CDR1 SEHNR and CDR2 FQNEAQ come from the germline V gene (reference sequence). A marrow graft followed busulfan-fludarabine conditioning, with cyclophosphamide on days +3 and +4. The chain employs TRBV7-9 and TRBJ2-1, with 11 bases that match TRBD2. This TCR derives from a female patient in her thirties or forties who received an allogeneic stem cell transplant from a related donor, was CMV-positive, and had acute GVHD only. Certain T cells may be donor cells from the graft. This specimen consisted of PBMCs, obtained after allogeneic stem cell transplant with posttransplant cyclophosphamide. The CDR3 is CASSTTSGSLNEQFF. The CDR3 DNA follows: TGTGCCAGCAGCACTACTAGCGGGAGTTTGAATGAGCAGTTCTTC.